Below, 5 T cell receptor beta chains from the same sample are listed, as sequenced in a study of T cell therapy after organ transplantation. The table came from immunoSEQ multiplex PCR; TCRdb's copy has only in-frame clones and leaves some out. The sample shows more than 15,000 clones, 85% to 90% of them seen only once. Antigens of these TCRs are unknown. Time point denoted: 20-29 weeks after completion of therapy. The source material was CD8+ T cells from blood, sampled after autologous CMV-specific T cell therapy. The receptors here all came from a human patient who had received a solid organ transplant and had CMV disease. Some T cells may possibly be graft donor cells.

The chain has TRBV6-5 and TRBJ1-2, with unresolved D. Germline CDR1 reads MNHEY; CDR2 reads SVGAGI. Trimming shortened V by 6 bases and J by 1 base, and 12 bases separated the two germline ends. This CDR3 is built from 14 residues. The CDR3 is CASRVLEVNYGYTF. DNA of the CDR3: TGTGCCAGCAGAGTGCTAGAGGTTAACTATGGCTACACCTTC.

The DNA of the CDR3 is TGTGCCAGCAGCAACCCCAGCGGGACTAGCGGGAGCACAGATACGCAGTATTTT. As protein: CASSNPSGTSGSTDTQYF. The gene calls are TRBV21-1 and TRBJ2-3; the D segment call TRBD2 is taken from the table without a DNA check. TRBV21-1 is an annotated pseudogene. This CDR3 spans 18 amino acids.

The rearrangement uses TRBV6-4 and TRBJ2-6; D gene unclear. V lost 0 bases and J 4 bases, leaving 19 bases between the germline ends. The CDR3 has 19 residues. Per germline, CDR1 MRHNA and CDR2 SNTAGT. DNA of the CDR3: TGTGCCAGCAGTGACTCTCCAGCCCCGGTCGGTACAGGGGCCAACGTCCTGACTTTC. Its protein product is CASSDSPAPVGTGANVLTF.

The chain combines TRBV7-8 with TRBJ1-5; possible D gene TRBD1, 5 bases. In germline, CDR1 is SGHVS, CDR2 FQNEAQ. V was cut by 5 bases and J by 2 bases, with 10 bases left in between. The CDR3 consists of 14 residues. The DNA for the CDR3 is TGTGCCAGCAGCGCTTCCAGGGGCAATCAGCCCCAGCATTTT. Its translation is CASSASRGNQPQHF.

The genes are TRBV21-1 and TRBJ2-4. TRBV21-1 is given as a pseudogene. The CDR3 consists of 13 residues. CDR3 loop: CASSVSAKNIQYF. In DNA form, the CDR3 reads TGTGCCAGCAGCGTCAGCGCCAAAAACATTCAGTACTTC.